The sequence of this T cell receptor beta chain was determined in a study of cytomegalovirus exposure and HLA in healthy donors. CDR1 and CDR2 from the germline V gene are LNHDA and SQIVND (reference sequence). V dropped 3 bases and J dropped 4 bases, with 16 bases sitting between them. The CDR3 has 16 amino acids. Concerning this clone itself: Its specificity is not known.

Study results and limitations: Presence/absence analyses assumed roughly uniform sequencing depth across donors. After further analysis at a later stage, around 17,000 TCR beta sequences were associated with HLA alleles at 0.05 false discovery rate.

PCR involved 60 Vbeta and 13 Jbeta primers. Clones were sequenced by immunoSEQ multiplex PCR, and TCRdb holds only the in-frame ones, with some missing. The sample holds 200,000 to 250,000 clones, about 77% seen once. The chain employs TRBV19 and TRBJ1-5; D is possibly TRBD1 (6 bases). The specimen was PBMCs. The clonotype was recovered from a boy younger than 18 in good health and CMV-seronegative. Written as DNA, the CDR3 is TGTGCCAGTAGTATTCTCCGAGGGGGAGGGAATCAGCCCCAGCATTTT. Residues: CASSILRGGGNQPQHF.